This T cell receptor beta chain was sequenced for a study of cytomegalovirus exposure and HLA in healthy donors. The PCR ran on 60 Vbeta and 13 Jbeta primers. Method: immunoSEQ multiplex PCR; TCRdb's copy keeps in-frame clones and lacks some. The profile shows 120,000 or so clones, over 65% of them singletons. Germline assignment: CDR1 LGHNA and CDR2 YNFKEQ. Trimming took 4 bases from V and 3 from J, leaving 13 bases between them. This CDR3 has 15 amino acids. This sequence joins TRBV4-2 and TRBJ2-1, with a possible D match to TRBD2 (6 bases). The sequence came from a woman between 35 and 50 years old in good health and CMV-seropositive. Specimen: PBMCs. In DNA form, the CDR3 reads TGTGCCAGCAGCCCTGAGAGGGGAGGCTACAATGAGCAGTTCTTC. Protein product: CASSPERGGYNEQFF.